Below, 26 T cell receptor beta chains from the same sample are listed, as sequenced in a study of blood T cell repertoires in COVID-19. Libraries were prepared by immunoSEQ multiplex PCR; TCRdb keeps only in-frame clonotypes and omits some of them. The sample has roughly 86,000 clones, around four fifths seen once; the top ten hold roughly 3.2%. Sequencing used peripheral blood. These receptors all come from a man aged 45-60 years with acute or convalescent COVID-19.

J is TRBJ2-1 and V is TRBV18; D is ambiguous. V was pared by 6 bases and J by 1 base, with 13 bases between. Germline V gives CDR1 KGHSH, CDR2 LQKENI. CDR3 length: 15 residues. The CDR3 here is CASSPPAASYNEQFF. The DNA for the CDR3 is TGTGCCAGCTCCCCTCCGGCGGCATCCTACAATGAGCAGTTCTTC.

The V gene is TRBV28, the J gene TRBJ2-1; no firm D call. Trimming removed 2 bases from V and 8 bases from J, with 7 bases in between. Looked up from germline, CDR1 is MDHEN and CDR2 is SYDVKM. The CDR3 is 12 residues long. CDR3 amino acids: CASSLTRDEQFF. The DNA of the CDR3 is TGTGCCAGCAGTTTAACCCGGGATGAGCAGTTCTTC.

This chain uses TRBV19 with TRBJ1-3; 7 nucleotides line up with TRBD1. The CDR3 is 15 amino acids. V trimming: 7 bases; J trimming: 0 bases; junction bases outside the gene matches: 6. Germline V lookup: CDR1 LNHDA, CDR2 SQIVND (reference sequence). The CDR3 DNA sequence: TGTGCCAGTACCCTTGACAGGGCCTCTGGAAACACCATATATTTT. It specifies CASTLDRASGNTIYF.

CDR3 in DNA: TGTGCCAGCAGCTTACTGACCGGGACAGTAAATTCACCCCTCCACTTT. Protein product: CASSLLTGTVNSPLHF. The chain joins TRBV11-2 to TRBJ1-6; 7 bases line up with TRBD1. The CDR3 is made up of 16 amino acids. Germline CDR1 is SGHAT and CDR2 is FQNNGV. V trimming: 2 bases; J trimming: 7 bases; junction bases outside the gene matches: 8.

J is TRBJ1-5 and V is TRBV28, with TRBD1 matching 8 bases. The CDR3 contains 14 residues. The germline CDR1 and CDR2 sequences are MDHEN and SYDVKM. After removal of 8 bases from V and 2 bases from J, the junction contained 5 bases not matched to a gene. CDR3 amino acids: CASFGQGGNQPQHF. The CDR3 DNA sequence: TGTGCCAGCTTCGGACAGGGAGGCAATCAGCCCCAGCATTTT.

J is TRBJ1-1 and V is TRBV30; D call uncertain. Germline V gene lookup returns CDR1 GTSNPN and CDR2 SVGIG (reference sequence). There are 12 residues in the CDR3. Trimming took off 5 bases at V and 5 bases at J, with 12 bases between the two ends. Here the CDR3 reads CAWDYGSTEAFF. The CDR3 coding sequence is TGTGCCTGGGACTACGGCAGTACTGAAGCTTTCTTT.

The chain employs TRBV24-1 and TRBJ1-1; possible D gene TRBD1, 6 bases. Trimming took off 5 bases at V and 0 bases at J, with 9 bases between the two ends. CDR3 size: 14 residues. Germline assignment: CDR1 KGHDR and CDR2 SFDVKD. Here the CDR3 DNA reads TGTGCCACCAGTGGGGGGGGCATGAACACTGAAGCTTTCTTT. Protein: CATSGGGMNTEAFF.

The rearrangement uses TRBV5-8 and TRBJ2-3; TRBD2 might be the D (5 bases). The germline V gene encodes CDR1 SGHTS and CDR2 YDEGEE. The CDR3 is 16 amino acids. V lost 1 base and J 2 bases, leaving 14 bases between the germline ends. The CDR3 is CASSLYRGLSTDTQYF. In nucleotides, the CDR3 is TGTGCCAGCAGCTTGTATCGGGGATTATCCACAGATACGCAGTATTTT.

The rearrangement joins TRBV28 to TRBJ2-2; 10 positions agree with TRBD2. Per germline, CDR1 MDHEN and CDR2 SYDVKM. V dropped 3 bases and J dropped 1; count of bases not matched to a gene: 11. The CDR3 runs to 19 residues. The CDR3 region is CASSLIPAGGPGNTGELFF. The CDR3 DNA follows: TGTGCCAGCAGTTTGATCCCAGCGGGAGGGCCCGGGAACACCGGGGAGCTGTTTTTT.

This chain links TRBV7-2 with TRBJ2-1; no reliable D call. The CDR3 length is 11 residues. The V end lost 2 bases, the J end lost 9 bases, and 5 bases lay between the germline ends. Looked up from germline, CDR1 is SGHTA and CDR2 is FQGNSA. CDR3 nucleotide sequence: TGTGCCAGCAGCTTACCGGGTGAGCAGTTCTTC. This encodes CASSLPGEQFF.

V and J are TRBV7-2 and TRBJ1-5, with 7 positions matching TRBD1. The junction had 9 bases not matched to a gene; V was cut back by 2 bases and J by 8 bases. This CDR3 is 15 amino acids long. From germline, CDR1 is SGHTA and CDR2 FQGNSA. The CDR3 DNA follows: TGTGCCAGCAGCTTACAACAGGGGCTTGGGGAGCCCCAGCATTTT. Protein sequence: CASSLQQGLGEPQHF.

The chain uses TRBV28 and TRBJ2-1; no clear D. The V end was cut by 6 bases, the J end by 4 bases, with 4 bases between. This CDR3 is 11 amino acids long. CDR1 and CDR2 (germline): MDHEN, SYDVKM. The CDR3, as DNA: TGTGCCAGCAGCGAGTACAATGAGCAGTTCTTC. Residues: CASSEYNEQFF.

This clone was detected once. The same CDR3 is also encoded by other DNA sequences in this sample. The chain links TRBV5-1 to TRBJ2-1; 12 positions agree with TRBD1. Germline-derived CDR1 and CDR2 are SGHRS and YFSETQ. Trimming at V came to 2 bases and at J to 5 bases, leaving 8 bases not matched to a gene. The CDR3 extends over 17 amino acids. For the CDR3, the DNA is TGCGCCAGCAGCTTTATCCCCGGGACAGGGGGCCACAATGAGCAGTTCTTC. Its protein is CASSFIPGTGGHNEQFF.

This clone was seen just once. The chain couples TRBV19 to TRBJ1-5; unclear D gene. V was clipped by 10 bases and J by 5 bases, with 15 bases between them. CDR1 and CDR2 (germline): LNHDA, SQIVND (reference sequence). The CDR3 runs to 13 residues. The CDR3 is CATKVRSDQPQHF. The CDR3 DNA reads as TGTGCCACCAAGGTGCGGTCAGATCAGCCCCAGCATTTT.

The chain is built from TRBV9 and TRBJ2-1; 11 nucleotides line up with TRBD2. The CDR3 is 15 residues long. The germline V gene encodes CDR1 SGDLS and CDR2 YYNGEE. J was trimmed by 1 base and V by 4 bases; bases with no gene match: 1. The chain's CDR3 is CASSTSGGSYNEQFF. Here the CDR3 DNA reads TGTGCCAGCAGCACTAGCGGGGGTTCCTACAATGAGCAGTTCTTC.

The rearrangement links TRBV9 to TRBJ2-3, with a weak D call TRBD1 (6 bases). CDR3 length equals 15 residues. Germline V gene lookup returns CDR1 SGDLS and CDR2 YYNGEE. V was cut by 0 bases and J by 4 bases, with 12 bases left in between. The CDR3 sequence is CASSVAGSGADTQYF. In DNA, the CDR3 is TGTGCCAGCAGCGTAGCGGGGTCAGGGGCAGATACGCAGTATTTT.

The chain employs TRBV5-4 and TRBJ2-7; D is ambiguous. The ends were cut back, 0 bases at V and 4 bases at J, with 8 bases in the middle. Germline CDR1 SGHNT, CDR2 YYREEE (reference sequence). This CDR3 region has 13 residues. The CDR3 is CASSLAIQYEQYF. In DNA, the CDR3 is TGTGCCAGCAGCTTGGCCATTCAGTACGAGCAGTACTTC.

The chain links TRBV19 to TRBJ1-2, with 7 nucleotides matching TRBD1. With V trimmed by 2 bases and J by 3 bases, 3 bases remained unmatched. The CDR3 runs to 14 residues. Germline V CDR1 and CDR2: LNHDA, SQIVND (reference sequence). The CDR3: CASSIMGQHYGYTF. Written as DNA, the CDR3 is TGTGCCAGTAGTATAATGGGACAGCACTATGGCTACACCTTC.

The V call is TRBV12-3 or TRBV12-4, the J call TRBJ2-5; unclear D gene. The CDR3 length is 12 residues. The V end lost 8 bases, the J end lost 0 bases, and 7 bases lay between the germline ends. The CDR3 spells CASGVYQETQYF. In DNA form, the CDR3 reads TGTGCCAGCGGAGTTTACCAAGAGACCCAGTACTTC.

This clone was observed once. The rearrangement joins TRBV4-3 to TRBJ1-1; D remains unclear. The germline V gene has CDR1 LGHNA and CDR2 YSLEER. Trimming took off 0 bases at V and 0 bases at J, with 11 bases between the two ends. The CDR3 is made up of 16 amino acids. This chain's CDR3 is CASSQDLGPLNTEAFF. The CDR3 DNA follows: TGCGCCAGCAGCCAAGATCTAGGCCCCTTGAACACTGAAGCTTTCTTT.

The CDR3 DNA is TGTGCCAGCAGCCCCGGGTCGGGGATGCCCGGGGAGCTGTTTTTT. Its protein product is CASSPGSGMPGELFF. The chain has TRBV7-2 and TRBJ2-2, with D possibly TRBD2 on 5 matching bases. Trimming took off 5 bases at V and 6 bases at J, with 16 bases between the two ends. CDR1 is SGHTA, CDR2 FQGNSA, per germline. The CDR3 length is 15 residues.

This rearrangement joins TRBV9 to TRBJ2-3, with D possibly matching TRBD2 (6 bases). Trimming shortened V by 0 bases and J by 2 bases, and 16 bases separated the two germline ends. The CDR3 spans 17 residues. CDR1 SGDLS and CDR2 YYNGEE come from the germline V gene. In DNA, the CDR3 is TGTGCCAGCAGCGTAGAAGCAGGAGGCGGGACCACAGATACGCAGTATTTT. Its translation is CASSVEAGGGTTDTQYF.

J is TRBJ2-1 and V is TRBV5-1; D is possibly TRBD2 (6 bases). Trimming pared 3 bases from V and 5 bases from J, leaving 21 bases between. Germline V gene lookup returns CDR1 SGHRS and CDR2 YFSETQ. The CDR3 contains 17 residues. CDR3 region: CASSYRPRDGGNNEQFF. In DNA form, the CDR3 reads TGCGCCAGCAGCTATAGACCCCGGGACGGAGGGAACAATGAGCAGTTCTTC. The full variable domain, rest sourced from reference TRBV5-1 and TRBJ2-1, is KAGVTQTPRYLIKTRGQQVTLSCSPISGHRSVSWYQQTPGQGLQFLFEYFSETQRNKGNFPGRFSGRQFSNSRSEMNVSTLELGDSALYLCASSYRPRDGGNNEQFFGPGTRLTVL.

The chain couples TRBV13 to TRBJ2-1, with 8 bases aligning to TRBD1. In germline, CDR1 is PRHDT, CDR2 FYEKMQ (reference sequence). The V segment lost 5 bases and the J segment 5 bases; nucleotides outside the gene matches: 14. The CDR3 loop spans 17 amino acids. The CDR3 coding sequence is TGTGCCAGCAGCCAAAGACCCCAGGGGGCGATCCACAATGAGCAGTTCTTC. As protein: CASSQRPQGAIHNEQFF.

CDR3 coding DNA: TGTGCCAGCAGTTTATCGCCAGTCATGAACACTGAAGCTTTCTTT. Translated: CASSLSPVMNTEAFF. This chain connects TRBV27 to TRBJ1-1; D call uncertain. The CDR3 runs 15 residues. Trimming shortened V by 0 bases and J by 0 bases, and 8 bases separated the two germline ends. Germline CDR1 is MNHEY and CDR2 is SMNVEV (reference sequence).

The chain joins TRBV6-1 to TRBJ1-1, with D perhaps matching TRBD1 (6 bases). CDR1 is MNHNS and CDR2 is SASEGT in the germline V gene. The V end was cut by 2 bases, the J end by 5 bases, with 15 bases between. The CDR3 sequence is 15 residues long. DNA of the CDR3: TGTGCCAGCAGTGAACTCCAAGGGGGTGATACTGAAGCTTTCTTT. It yields the protein CASSELQGGDTEAFF.